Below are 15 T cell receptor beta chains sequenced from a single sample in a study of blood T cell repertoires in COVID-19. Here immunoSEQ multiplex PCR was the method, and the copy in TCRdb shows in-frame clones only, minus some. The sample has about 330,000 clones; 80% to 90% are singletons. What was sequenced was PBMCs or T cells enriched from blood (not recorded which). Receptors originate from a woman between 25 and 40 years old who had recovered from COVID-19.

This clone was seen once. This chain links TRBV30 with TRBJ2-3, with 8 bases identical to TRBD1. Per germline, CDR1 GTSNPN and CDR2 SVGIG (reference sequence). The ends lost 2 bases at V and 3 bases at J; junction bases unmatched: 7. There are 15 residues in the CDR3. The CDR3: CAWSPDRGVTDTQYF. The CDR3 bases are TGTGCCTGGAGTCCCGACAGGGGAGTAACAGATACGCAGTATTTT.

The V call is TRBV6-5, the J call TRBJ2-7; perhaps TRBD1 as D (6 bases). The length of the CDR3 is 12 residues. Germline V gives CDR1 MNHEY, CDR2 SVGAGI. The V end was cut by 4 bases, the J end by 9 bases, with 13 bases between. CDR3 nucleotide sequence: TGTGCCAGCAGTTCCAACAGGGCGGGGCAGTACTTC. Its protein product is CASSSNRAGQYF.

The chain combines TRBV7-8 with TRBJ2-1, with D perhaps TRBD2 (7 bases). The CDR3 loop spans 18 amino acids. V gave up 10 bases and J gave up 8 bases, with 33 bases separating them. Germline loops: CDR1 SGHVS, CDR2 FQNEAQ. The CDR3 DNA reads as TGTGCCACCTATTTGAGGTCTGTTTCTACGGGGGGCCTGGATGAGCAGTTCTTC. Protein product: CATYLRSVSTGGLDEQFF.

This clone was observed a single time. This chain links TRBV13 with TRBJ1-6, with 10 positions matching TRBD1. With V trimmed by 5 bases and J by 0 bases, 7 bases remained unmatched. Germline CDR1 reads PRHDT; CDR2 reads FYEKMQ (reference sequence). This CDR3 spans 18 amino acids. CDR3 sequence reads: CASSERRTGGSYNSPLHF. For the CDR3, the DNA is TGTGCCAGCAGCGAACGAAGGACAGGGGGCTCCTATAATTCACCCCTCCACTTT.

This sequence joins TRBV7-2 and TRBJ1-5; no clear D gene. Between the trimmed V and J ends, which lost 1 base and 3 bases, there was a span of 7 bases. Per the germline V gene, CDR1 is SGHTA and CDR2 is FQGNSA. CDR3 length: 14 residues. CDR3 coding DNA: TGTGCCAGCAGCTTAGTAACAGCCAATCAGCCCCAGCATTTT. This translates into CASSLVTANQPQHF.

In nucleotides, the CDR3 is TGTGCCAGCCGGTTCCTGAACACCGGGGAGCTGTTTTTT. Protein product: CASRFLNTGELFF. This chain links TRBV2 with TRBJ2-2; D unresolved. This CDR3 is 13 amino acids long. Germline assignment: CDR1 SNHLY and CDR2 FYNNEI. The V end was cut by 8 bases, the J end by 1 base, with 8 bases between. The full variable domain, rest sourced from reference TRBV2 and TRBJ2-2, is EPEVTQTPSHQVTQMGQEVILRCVPISNHLYFYWYRQILGQKVEFLVSFYNNEISEKSEIFDDQFSVERPDGSNFTLKIRSTKLEDSAMYFCASRFLNTGELFFGEGSRLTVL.

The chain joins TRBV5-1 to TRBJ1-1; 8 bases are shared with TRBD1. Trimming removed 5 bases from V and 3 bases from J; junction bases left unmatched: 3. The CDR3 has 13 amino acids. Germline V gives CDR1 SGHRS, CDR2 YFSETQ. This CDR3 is CASRVTGDTEAFF. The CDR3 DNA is TGCGCCAGCAGGGTGACAGGGGACACTGAAGCTTTCTTT. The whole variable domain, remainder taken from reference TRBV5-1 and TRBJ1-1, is KAGVTQTPRYLIKTRGQQVTLSCSPISGHRSVSWYQQTPGQGLQFLFEYFSETQRNKGNFPGRFSGRQFSNSRSEMNVSTLELGDSALYLCASRVTGDTEAFFGQGTRLTVV.

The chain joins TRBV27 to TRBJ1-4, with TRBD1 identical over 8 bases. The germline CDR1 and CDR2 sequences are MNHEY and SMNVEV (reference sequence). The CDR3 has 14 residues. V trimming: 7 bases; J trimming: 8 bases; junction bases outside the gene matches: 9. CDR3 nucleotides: TGTGCCAGCAAATTCCTTCACAGGGGGGAAAAACTGTTTTTT. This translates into CASKFLHRGEKLFF.

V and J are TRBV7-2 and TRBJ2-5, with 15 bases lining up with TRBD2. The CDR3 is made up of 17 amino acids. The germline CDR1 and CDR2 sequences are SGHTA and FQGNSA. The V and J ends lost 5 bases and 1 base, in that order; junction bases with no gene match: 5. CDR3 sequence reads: CASSLGTSGGFQETQYF. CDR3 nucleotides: TGTGCCAGCAGCCTCGGGACTAGCGGGGGGTTCCAAGAGACCCAGTACTTC.

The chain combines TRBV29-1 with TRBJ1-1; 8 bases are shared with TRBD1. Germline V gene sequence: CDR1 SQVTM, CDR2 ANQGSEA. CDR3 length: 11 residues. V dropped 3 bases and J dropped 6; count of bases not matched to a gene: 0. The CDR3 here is CSVDRGPEAFF. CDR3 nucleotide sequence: TGCAGCGTTGACAGGGGGCCTGAAGCTTTCTTT.

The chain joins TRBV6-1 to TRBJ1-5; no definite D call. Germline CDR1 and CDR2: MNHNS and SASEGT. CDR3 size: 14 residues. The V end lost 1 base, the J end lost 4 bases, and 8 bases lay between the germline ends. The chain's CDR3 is CASSEVPGNQPQHF. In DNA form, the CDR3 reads TGTGCCAGCAGTGAAGTACCGGGAAATCAGCCCCAGCATTTT.

Written as DNA, the CDR3 is TGTGCCAGCAGTTCAGGACAGGGACGTGCCGAGCAGTACTTC. Translating it yields CASSSGQGRAEQYF. The chain is built from TRBV27 and TRBJ2-7; 8 nucleotides align to TRBD1. V lost 4 bases and J lost 6; bases outside the gene matches: 8. The CDR3 has 14 amino acids. Per the germline V gene, CDR1 is MNHEY and CDR2 is SMNVEV (reference sequence).

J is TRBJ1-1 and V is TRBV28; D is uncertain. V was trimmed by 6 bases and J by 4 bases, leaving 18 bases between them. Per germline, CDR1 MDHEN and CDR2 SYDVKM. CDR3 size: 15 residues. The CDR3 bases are TGTGCCAGCAGAAGAACGGGAGGTTTGATCACTGAAGCTTTCTTT. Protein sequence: CASRRTGGLITEAFF.

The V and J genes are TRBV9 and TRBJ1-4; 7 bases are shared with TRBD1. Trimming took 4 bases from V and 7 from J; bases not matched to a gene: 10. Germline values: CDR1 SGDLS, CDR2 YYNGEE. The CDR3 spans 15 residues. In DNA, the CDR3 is TGTGCCAGCAGCTTCACAGGGGAGGTCTCTGAAAAACTGTTTTTT. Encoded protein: CASSFTGEVSEKLFF. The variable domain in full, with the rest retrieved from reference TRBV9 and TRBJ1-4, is DSGVTQTPKHLITATGQRVTLRCSPRSGDLSVYWYQQSLDQGLQFLIQYYNGEERAKGNILERFSAQQFPDLHSELNLSSLELGDSALYFCASSFTGEVSEKLFFGSGTQLSVL.

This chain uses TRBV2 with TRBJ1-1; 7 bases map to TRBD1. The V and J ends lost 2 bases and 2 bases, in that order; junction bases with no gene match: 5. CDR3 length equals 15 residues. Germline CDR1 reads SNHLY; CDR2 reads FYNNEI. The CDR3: CASSELAGGNTEAFF. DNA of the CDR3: TGTGCCAGCAGTGAATTGGCAGGGGGTAACACTGAAGCTTTCTTT.